A single sample gave rise to the 8 T cell receptor beta chains below, sequenced in a study of shared clonotypes between healthy human individuals. Method: immunoSEQ multiplex PCR; TCRdb's copy keeps in-frame clones and lacks some. The sample contains some 2,000,000 clones, approximately 96% of which appear only once. The sample consisted of naive CD4+ T cells sorted from blood. The sample's subset: CD45RA+ positively selected. Receptor source: a young man in good health.

This sequence joins TRBV5-1 and TRBJ2-2; D not certain. Germline CDR1 SGHRS, CDR2 YFSETQ. CDR3 length: 13 residues. V dropped 9 bases and J dropped 1 base, with 10 bases sitting between them. This CDR3 reads CATGSVNTGELFF. CDR3 sequence (DNA): TGCGCCACCGGGTCGGTGAACACCGGGGAGCTGTTTTTT.

The chain recombines TRBV27 with TRBJ1-2; 9 bases are a match to TRBD1. CDR1 and CDR2 from the germline V gene are MNHEY and SMNVEV (reference sequence). J was trimmed by 2 bases and V by 2 bases; bases with no gene match: 6. The CDR3 has 16 residues. The CDR3 sequence: CASSLGSGQGNYGYTF. The DNA of the CDR3 is TGTGCCAGCAGTTTAGGTTCAGGACAGGGGAACTATGGCTACACCTTC.

The DNA for the CDR3 is TGTGCCAGAAGCTTACGGCAGGTCGTCAATCAGCCCCAGCATTTT. Its protein is CARSLRQVVNQPQHF. The chain uses TRBV7-5 and TRBJ1-5; TRBD1 is the table's D call and was not checked against the DNA. TRBV7-5 is noted as a pseudogene. The CDR3 runs to 15 residues.

This clone was seen only a few times. The chain links TRBV6-6 to TRBJ1-2, with TRBD1 identical over 8 bases. Germline CDR1 MNHNY, CDR2 SVGAGI (reference sequence). The CDR3 is 14 residues long. Trimming at V came to 6 bases and at J to 2 bases, leaving 5 bases not matched to a gene. Here the CDR3 DNA reads TGTGCCAGCAGGCCGGACAGGGCCAACTATGGCTACACCTTC. Translation gives CASRPDRANYGYTF.

This chain connects TRBV7-4 to TRBJ2-3, with TRBD2 matching 9 bases. The J segment lost 5 bases and the V segment lost 1 base, leaving 10 bases of the junction unmatched. CDR1 and CDR2 from the germline V gene are SGHVT and SQSDAQ. There are 17 residues in the CDR3. The CDR3 protein is CASSLGGMSGRLDTQYF. The CDR3 nucleotides read TGTGCCAGCAGCTTAGGAGGTATGAGCGGGAGGCTAGATACGCAGTATTTT.

A single count supports this clone. The V call is TRBV7-9, the J call TRBJ1-3; no definite D call. Looked up from germline, CDR1 is SEHNR and CDR2 is FQNEAQ (reference sequence). This CDR3 contains 15 residues. The V end was cut by 5 bases, the J end by 1 base, with 12 bases between. Here the CDR3 DNA reads TGTGCCAGCAGCCCGGCCTTGGATTCTGGAAACACCATATATTTT. Its protein product is CASSPALDSGNTIYF.

The V gene is TRBV7-3, the J gene TRBJ2-7, with D possibly being TRBD1 or TRBD2 (5 bases each). V lost 5 bases and J lost 0, with 14 bases in between. CDR1 and CDR2 (germline): SGHTA, FQGTGA. This CDR3 comprises 15 residues. CDR3 loop: CASSLSGHPSYEQYF. As DNA, the CDR3 is TGTGCCAGCAGCCTAAGCGGACACCCCTCCTACGAGCAGTACTTC.

The chain carries TRBV12-5 and TRBJ2-3; possibly TRBD1 for D (5 bases). V gave up 1 base and J gave up 6 bases, with 11 bases separating them. This CDR3 comprises 14 residues. Germline CDR1 is LGHNT and CDR2 is FRNRAP. DNA for the CDR3: TGTGCTAGTGGTTTGGGGCAGGGCCTTGATACGCAGTATTTT. It codes for CASGLGQGLDTQYF.